This is a list of T cell receptor beta chains from one sample in a study of T-cell memory formation after mild COVID-19. TCRdb fed the 5' RACE reads into MiXCR, producing one record per CDR3 protein. This sample has about 350,000 distinct CDR3 sequences, with roughly 13% found just once. Sequencing was carried out using PBMCs or a T cell subset sorted from them (not recorded which). These receptors were collected from a man aged 18 to 30 who had mild COVID-19 (a few samples of this study predate the infection). Cell type and time point are not known. CDR3s include the opening cysteine and the closing phenylalanine or tryptophan. A D gene is named only where the DNA matches it firmly. Clone size is shown for a subset of rows, as once, few, many or a class of expanded clone.

size,V,J,D,length,CDR3,DNA
.,TRBV19,TRBJ1-1,.,13,CASSMVAGTEAFF,TGTGCCAGTAGTATGGTGGCGGGGACTGAAGCTTTCTTT
few,TRBV18,TRBJ2-5,.,14,CASSPGRAQETQYF,TGTGCCAGCTCACCAGGGCGGGCACAAGAGACCCAGTACTTC
.,TRBV7-2,TRBJ2-2,.,15,CASSLATGNTGELFF,TGTGCCAGCAGCTTGGCTACAGGGAACACCGGGGAGCTGTTTTTT
.,TRBV5-1,TRBJ2-2,.,13,CASSLQGPGELFF,TGCGCCAGCAGCTTGCAGGGACCCGGGGAGCTGTTTTTT
.,TRBV5-6,TRBJ1-1,.,13,CASSWGKGTEAFF,TGTGCCAGCAGCTGGGGGAAGGGCACTGAAGCTTTCTTT
many,TRBV5-1,TRBJ1-6,TRBD1,15,CASSPPGTGRSPLHF,TGCGCCAGCAGCCCGCCCGGGACAGGGCGTTCACCCCTCCACTTT
few,TRBV15,TRBJ2-6,TRBD1,19,CATSSLLGRDSSGANVLTF,TGTGCCACCAGCAGCTTATTGGGTAGGGACAGCTCTGGGGCCAACGTCCTGACTTTC
few,TRBV12-3/TRBV12-4,TRBJ1-1,.,11,CASSPGTYAFF,TGTGCCAGCAGTCCCGGGACATATGCTTTCTTT
few,TRBV4-2,TRBJ2-5,.,14,CASSQAAQEETQYF,TGTGCCAGCAGCCAAGCCGCACAGGAAGAGACCCAGTACTTC
.,TRBV28,TRBJ1-5,.,12,CASHPGNQPQHF,TGTGCCAGCCACCCGGGGAATCAGCCCCAGCATTTT
.,TRBV6-5,TRBJ2-7,TRBD1,14,CASKPTGAHHEQYF,TGTGCCAGCAAACCGACAGGGGCTCACCACGAGCAGTACTTC
.,TRBV19,TRBJ2-1,.,12,CASSIAYNEQFF,TGTGCCAGTAGTATTGCCTACAATGAGCAGTTCTTC
.,TRBV4-2,TRBJ2-3,.,17,CASSQDLAFRSTDTQYF,TGTGCCAGCAGCCAAGATCTCGCTTTTCGGAGCACAGATACGCAGTATTTT
many,TRBV4-2,TRBJ2-5,.,15,CASSQAGLGKETQYF,TGTGCCAGCAGCCAAGCCGGGCTAGGGAAAGAGACCCAGTACTTC
.,TRBV5-1,TRBJ2-5,.,15,CASSLRGGAEETQYF,TGCGCCAGCAGCCTACGAGGGGGGGCGGAAGAGACCCAGTACTTC
few,TRBV7-2,TRBJ2-2,.,12,CASSPYSGELFF,TGTGCCAGCAGCCCTTACTCCGGGGAGCTGTTTTTT
.,TRBV15,TRBJ2-3,.,16,CATSRARLTAADTQYF,TGTGCCACCAGCAGGGCCCGACTGACGGCGGCAGATACGCAGTATTTT
.,TRBV11-2,TRBJ2-7,TRBD1,15,CASSVGTGRSYEQYF,TGTGCCAGCAGCGTAGGGACAGGGCGGTCCTACGAGCAGTACTTC
few,TRBV11-1,TRBJ2-1,.,14,CASSLAGTNNEQFF,TGTGCCAGCAGCTTAGCGGGGACCAACAATGAGCAGTTCTTC
few,TRBV10-3,TRBJ1-3,.,15,CATQRAGSSGNTIYF,TGTGCCACCCAGCGGGCAGGTAGCTCTGGAAACACCATATATTTT
.,TRBV28,TRBJ2-3,TRBD2,19,CASSFHLSGGRPSTDTQYF,TGTGCCAGCAGTTTCCATTTGAGCGGGGGGCGACCTAGCACAGATACGCAGTATTTT
.,TRBV18,TRBJ1-1,TRBD1,16,CASSRDAGTGPYEAFF,TGTGCCAGCTCACGGGATGCAGGGACAGGGCCCTATGAAGCTTTCTTT
few,TRBV4-1,TRBJ1-5,TRBD1,14,CASSPTDRGQPQHF,TGCGCCAGCAGCCCCACAGACAGGGGTCAGCCCCAGCATTTT
.,TRBV12-3/TRBV12-4,TRBJ2-7,.,14,CASSSSRDIFEQYF,TGTGCCAGCAGTTCCTCCCGGGACATCTTCGAGCAGTACTTC
many,TRBV4-3,TRBJ2-1,TRBD1,16,CASSQDADRDYNEQFF,TGCGCCAGCAGCCAAGATGCGGACAGGGACTACAATGAGCAGTTCTTC
few,TRBV5-6,TRBJ2-7,.,13,CASKSYNDYEQYF,TGTGCCAGCAAATCTTATAATGACTACGAGCAGTACTTC
.,TRBV20-1,TRBJ2-2,.,14,CSAREFAGAGELFF,TGCAGTGCTAGAGAATTCGCAGGGGCCGGGGAGCTGTTTTTT
many,TRBV5-1,TRBJ2-5,TRBD1,14,CASSTGQGWETQYF,TGCGCCAGCAGCACCGGACAGGGTTGGGAGACCCAGTACTTC
.,TRBV5-6,TRBJ1-1,TRBD1,15,CASSSLRQGNTEAFF,TGTGCCAGCAGCAGCTTACGACAGGGCAACACTGAAGCTTTCTTT
.,TRBV5-1,TRBJ2-5,TRBD2,15,CASSLGPGGEETQYF,TGCGCCAGCAGCTTGGGGCCCGGGGGGGAAGAGACCCAGTACTTC
.,TRBV19,TRBJ2-1,.,15,CASSIQLFSYNEQFF,TGTGCCAGTAGTATCCAGCTCTTCTCCTACAATGAGCAGTTCTTC
few,TRBV7-7,TRBJ2-2,TRBD2,14,CASRAGGNTGELFF,TGTGCCAGCAGAGCGGGGGGCAACACCGGGGAGCTGTTTTTT
many,TRBV12-3/TRBV12-4,TRBJ2-7,TRBD2,15,CASSPRGAGVGEQYF,TGTGCCAGCAGCCCCCGCGGGGCGGGGGTGGGGGAGCAGTACTTC
.,TRBV6-1,TRBJ2-2,TRBD2,15,CASNPWGEGTGELFF,TGTGCCAGCAACCCGTGGGGGGAGGGGACCGGGGAGCTGTTTTTT
few,TRBV11-2,TRBJ2-1,TRBD1,15,CASSARGQGGYEQFF,TGTGCCAGCAGCGCCCGGGGACAGGGAGGTTATGAGCAGTTCTTC
few,TRBV6-2/TRBV6-3,TRBJ1-6,TRBD1,16,CASSLWRQGANSPLHF,TGTGCCAGCAGTTTATGGCGACAGGGGGCAAATTCACCCCTCCACTTT
few,TRBV29-1,TRBJ2-3,.,14,CSVDPKMRMDTQYF,TGCAGCGTTGACCCCAAAATGAGGATGGATACGCAGTATTTT
few,TRBV20-1,TRBJ2-5,.,15,CSARAGGPRKETQYF,TGCAGTGCTAGAGCCGGCGGACCGCGGAAAGAGACCCAGTACTTC
.,TRBV20-1,TRBJ2-4,.,14,CSAAAQDAKNIQYF,TGCAGTGCCGCCGCCCAGGATGCCAAAAACATTCAGTACTTC
few,TRBV19,TRBJ1-1,.,13,CASTQTANTEAFF,TGTGCCAGTACCCAGACAGCGAACACTGAAGCTTTCTTT
few,TRBV20-1,TRBJ1-2,.,14,CSASGQPTNYGYTF,TGCAGTGCTAGTGGACAGCCTACTAACTATGGCTACACCTTC
.,TRBV4-3,TRBJ2-1,.,15,CASSQDPGPRGEQFF,TGCGCCAGCAGCCAAGATCCGGGCCCGAGGGGGGAGCAGTTCTTC
.,TRBV6-1,TRBJ1-4,.,15,CASRDSYKGNEKLFF,TGTGCCAGCAGGGACAGCTATAAGGGGAATGAAAAACTGTTTTTT
.,TRBV3-1,TRBJ1-1,.,14,CASSQRVRDTEAFF,TGTGCCAGCAGCCAACGGGTAAGAGACACTGAAGCTTTCTTT
few,TRBV7-2,TRBJ2-7,.,15,CASSLGGGKPYEQYF,TGTGCCAGCAGCTTAGGGGGGGGCAAGCCCTACGAGCAGTACTTC
.,TRBV5-5,TRBJ2-3,TRBD1,14,CASSSGQGADTQYF,TGTGCCAGCAGCTCGGGACAGGGTGCAGATACGCAGTATTTT